This T cell receptor (beta chain) was sequenced for a study of control samples from healthy donors and cancer patients. Using immunoSEQ multiplex PCR, the repertoire was profiled, and TCRdb retains in-frame clones only, with some absent. This sample carries around 84,000 clones, about nine tenths of them seen once, and the ten largest clones take around 14%. The origin of this receptor is a man between 25 and 39 years old in good health. Material for sequencing was blood.

This CDR3 is CASSFQDNTNEQFF. CDR3 coding DNA: TGTGCCAGCAGCTTTCAGGACAATACTAATGAGCAGTTCTTC. The V and J genes are TRBV11-3 and TRBJ2-1, with D tentatively TRBD1 (5 bases). Trimming shortened V by 3 bases and J by 7 bases, and 13 bases separated the two germline ends. The germline V gene encodes CDR1 SGHNT and CDR2 YENEEA. This CDR3 has 14 amino acids.